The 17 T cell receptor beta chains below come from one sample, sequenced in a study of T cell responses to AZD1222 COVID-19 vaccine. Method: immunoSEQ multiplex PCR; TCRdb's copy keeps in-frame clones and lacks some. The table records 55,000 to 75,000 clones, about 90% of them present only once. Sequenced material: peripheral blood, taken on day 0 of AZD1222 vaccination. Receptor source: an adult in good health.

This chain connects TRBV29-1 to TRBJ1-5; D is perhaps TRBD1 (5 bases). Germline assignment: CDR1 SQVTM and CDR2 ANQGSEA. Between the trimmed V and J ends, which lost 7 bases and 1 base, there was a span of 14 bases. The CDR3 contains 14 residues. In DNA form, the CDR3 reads TGCAGCGCAAGAGACAGCCTCAGCAATCAGCCCCAGCATTTT. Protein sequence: CSARDSLSNQPQHF.

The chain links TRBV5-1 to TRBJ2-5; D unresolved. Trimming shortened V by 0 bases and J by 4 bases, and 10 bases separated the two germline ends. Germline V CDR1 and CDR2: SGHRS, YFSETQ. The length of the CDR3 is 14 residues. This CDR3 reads CASSLGTEVETQYF. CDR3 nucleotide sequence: TGCGCCAGCAGCTTGGGGACGGAAGTAGAGACCCAGTACTTC.

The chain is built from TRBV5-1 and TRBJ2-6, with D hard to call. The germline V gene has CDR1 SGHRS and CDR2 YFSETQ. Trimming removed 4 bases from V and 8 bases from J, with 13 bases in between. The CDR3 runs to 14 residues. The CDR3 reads CASSVTTGSNVLTF. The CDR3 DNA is TGCGCCAGCAGCGTCACAACCGGGTCCAACGTCCTGACTTTC.

CDR3 nucleotide sequence: TGTGCCAGCTCGACGGGTGACTATGGCTACACCTTC. Its translation: CASSTGDYGYTF. J is TRBJ1-2 and V is TRBV2; no clear D. The germline V gene has CDR1 SNHLY and CDR2 FYNNEI. The CDR3 sequence is 12 residues long. Trimming left V 8 bases short and J 3 bases short, with 10 bases between.

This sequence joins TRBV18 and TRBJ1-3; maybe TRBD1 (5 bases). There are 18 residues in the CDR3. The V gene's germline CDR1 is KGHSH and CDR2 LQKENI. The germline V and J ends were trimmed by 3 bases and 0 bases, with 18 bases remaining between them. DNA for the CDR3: TGTGCCAGCTCACCCCGGGGGAGTCAGTCGAGCTCTGGAAACACCATATATTTT. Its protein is CASSPRGSQSSSGNTIYF. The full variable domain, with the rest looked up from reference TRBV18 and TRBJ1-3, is NAGVMQNPRHLVRRRGQEARLRCSPMKGHSHVYWYRQLPEEGLKFMVYLQKENIIDESGMPKERFSAEFPKEGPSILRIQQVVRGDSAAYFCASSPRGSQSSSGNTIYFGEGSWLTVV.

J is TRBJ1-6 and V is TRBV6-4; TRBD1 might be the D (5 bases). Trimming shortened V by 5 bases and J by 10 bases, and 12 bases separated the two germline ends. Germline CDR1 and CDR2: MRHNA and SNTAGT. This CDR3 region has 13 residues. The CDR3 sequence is CASSSGDGSPLHF. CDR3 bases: TGTGCCAGCAGTTCGGGGGACGGGTCACCCCTCCACTTT.

The CDR3 DNA reads as TGTGCCACCATTCCCGGGCTAGCGGGGTTTAATGAGCAGTTCTTC. This translates into CATIPGLAGFNEQFF. V and J are TRBV6-5 and TRBJ2-1, with 9 bases that match TRBD2. This CDR3 has 15 amino acids. Germline CDR1 MNHEY, CDR2 SVGAGI. Unmatched junction bases numbered 14, after V lost 10 bases and J lost 7 bases.

CDR3 DNA: TGTGCCAGTAGTATTCGGGGACCCAGCTACAATGAGCAGTTCTTC. It yields the protein CASSIRGPSYNEQFF. The rearrangement links TRBV19 to TRBJ2-1; possibly TRBD1 or TRBD2 for D (5 bases each). The CDR3 spans 15 residues. The germline V gene has CDR1 LNHDA and CDR2 SQIVND (reference sequence). The V gene lost 3 bases and the J gene lost 3 bases, with 12 bases spanning the gap.

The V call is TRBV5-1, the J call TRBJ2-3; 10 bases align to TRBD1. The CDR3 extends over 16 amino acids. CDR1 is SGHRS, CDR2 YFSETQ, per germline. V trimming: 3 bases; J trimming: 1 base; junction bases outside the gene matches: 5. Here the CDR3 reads CASSSGQGERTDTQYF. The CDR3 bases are TGCGCCAGCAGCTCCGGACAGGGGGAACGCACAGATACGCAGTATTTT.

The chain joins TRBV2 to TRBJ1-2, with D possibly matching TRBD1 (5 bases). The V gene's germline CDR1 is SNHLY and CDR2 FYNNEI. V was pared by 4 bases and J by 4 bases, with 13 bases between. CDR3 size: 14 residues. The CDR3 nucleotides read TGTGCCAGCAGTGGCCAGGGACTAGGCTATGGCTACACCTTC. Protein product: CASSGQGLGYGYTF.

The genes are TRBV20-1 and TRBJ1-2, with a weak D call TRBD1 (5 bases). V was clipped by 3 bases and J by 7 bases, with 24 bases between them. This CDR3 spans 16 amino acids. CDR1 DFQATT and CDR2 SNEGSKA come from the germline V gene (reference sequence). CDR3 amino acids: CSASQGGTDNRFGYTF. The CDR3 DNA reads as TGCAGTGCTAGTCAGGGAGGGACCGATAACCGGTTTGGCTACACCTTC.

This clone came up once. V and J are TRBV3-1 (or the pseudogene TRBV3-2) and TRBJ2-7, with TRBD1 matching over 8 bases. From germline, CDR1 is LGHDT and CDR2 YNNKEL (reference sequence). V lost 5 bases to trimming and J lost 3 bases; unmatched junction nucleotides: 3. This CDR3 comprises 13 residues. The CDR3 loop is CASSSGGVYEQYF. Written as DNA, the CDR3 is TGTGCCAGCAGCTCAGGGGGCGTCTACGAGCAGTACTTC.

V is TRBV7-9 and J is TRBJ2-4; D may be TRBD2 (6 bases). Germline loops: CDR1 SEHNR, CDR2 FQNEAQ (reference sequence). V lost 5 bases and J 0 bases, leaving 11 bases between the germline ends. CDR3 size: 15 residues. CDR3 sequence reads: CASSTRGTAKNIQYF. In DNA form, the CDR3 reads TGTGCCAGCAGCACCCGCGGGACAGCCAAAAACATTCAGTACTTC.

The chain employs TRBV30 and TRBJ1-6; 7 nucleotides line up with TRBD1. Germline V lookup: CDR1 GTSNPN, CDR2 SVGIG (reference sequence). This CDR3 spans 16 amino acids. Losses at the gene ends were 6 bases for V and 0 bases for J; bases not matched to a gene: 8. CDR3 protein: CACKRDSSSYNSPLHF. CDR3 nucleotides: TGTGCCTGCAAAAGGGACAGCAGCTCCTATAATTCACCCCTCCACTTT.

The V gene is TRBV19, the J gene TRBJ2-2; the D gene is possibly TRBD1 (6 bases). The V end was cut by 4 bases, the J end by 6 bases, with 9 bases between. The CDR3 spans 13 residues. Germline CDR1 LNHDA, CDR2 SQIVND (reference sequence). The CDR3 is CASSTSGAGELFF. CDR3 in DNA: TGTGCCAGTAGTACCTCAGGGGCCGGGGAGCTGTTTTTT.

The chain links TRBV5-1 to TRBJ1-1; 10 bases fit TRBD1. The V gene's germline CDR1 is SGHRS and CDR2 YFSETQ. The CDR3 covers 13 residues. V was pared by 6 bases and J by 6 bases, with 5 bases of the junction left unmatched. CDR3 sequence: CASTRDRGAEAFF. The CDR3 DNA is TGCGCCAGCACCCGGGACAGGGGCGCTGAAGCTTTCTTT.

In nucleotides, the CDR3 is TGCGCCAGCAGTTTCGGGACTAGCGGGTATAGCACAGATACGCAGTATTTT. It encodes CASSFGTSGYSTDTQYF. The chain joins TRBV5-1 to TRBJ2-3; 12 nucleotides match TRBD2. This CDR3 is 17 amino acids long. Germline V gene sequence: CDR1 SGHRS, CDR2 YFSETQ. V was clipped by 5 bases and J by 0 bases; unmatched bases: 7.